A single sample is the source of the 18 T cell receptor beta chains below, sequenced in a study of T cells in Graves' hyperthyroidism and ophthalmopathy. Amplified TCR beta CDR3 regions derived from RNA transcripts. TCR CDR3 regions were first amplified by RT-PCR with HTBI primers. MiXCR was run by TCRdb on the multiplex PCR reads, yielding one entry per CDR3 protein. The sample consists of fewer than 350,000 distinct CDR3 sequences, about 18% of them appearing once. The sequenced sample was blood. Receptor source: a woman aged 45-60 years with Graves' hyperthyroidism.

This clonotype was recorded once. This chain connects TRBV5-1 to TRBJ2-3, with TRBD1 matching 7 bases. V lost 4 bases and J lost 4; bases outside the gene matches: 6. The CDR3 length is 14 residues. Per germline, CDR1 SGHRS and CDR2 YFSETQ. In DNA form, the CDR3 reads TGCGCCAGCAGCCGCACCCAGGGGGCAGATACGCAGTATTTT. It is translated as CASSRTQGADTQYF.

The CDR3, as DNA: TGCAGTGCTAGTCAGGGCTCCGACTATGGCTACACCTTC. Protein: CSASQGSDYGYTF. J is TRBJ1-2 and V is TRBV20-1; tentative D call: TRBD1 (5 bases). CDR3 length equals 13 residues. The ends were cut back, 3 bases at V and 3 bases at J, with 11 bases in the middle. Germline CDR1 DFQATT, CDR2 SNEGSKA (reference sequence).

The CDR3 here is CASRQGSYGYTF. Here the CDR3 DNA reads TGTGCCAGCAGGCAGGGATCCTATGGCTACACCTTC. The chain combines TRBV28 with TRBJ1-2; D possibly corresponds to TRBD1 (5 bases). CDR1 and CDR2 (germline): MDHEN, SYDVKM. V was cut by 6 bases and J by 4 bases, with 9 bases left in between. The CDR3 length is 12 residues.

The sample holds a few counts of this clonotype. This rearrangement joins TRBV19 to TRBJ1-5, with a weak D call TRBD1 (5 bases). CDR3 size: 14 residues. The germline gives CDR1 LNHDA, CDR2 SQIVND (reference sequence). The V and J ends lost 5 bases and 6 bases respectively, with 14 bases between them. The CDR3: CASSGHPRGQPQHF. The DNA for the CDR3 is TGTGCCAGTAGTGGACACCCCCGGGGTCAGCCCCAGCATTTT.

This clonotype was counted ten times or more. The chain combines TRBV7-9 with TRBJ2-7, with TRBD2 identical over 7 bases. The V gene end was trimmed by 3 bases and the J gene end by 0 bases; junction bases not matched to a gene: 8. CDR1 is SEHNR, CDR2 FQNEAQ, per germline (reference sequence). This CDR3 is 16 amino acids long. This CDR3 is CASSFAGTTSSYEQYF. The CDR3 DNA reads TGTGCCAGCAGCTTCGCCGGGACTACCAGCTCCTACGAGCAGTACTTC.

This clonotype was counted ten times or more. The chain has TRBV6-1 and TRBJ2-1; maybe TRBD1 (5 bases). CDR3 length: 13 residues. The germline V gene encodes CDR1 MNHNS and CDR2 SASEGT. The V and J ends lost 5 bases and 7 bases respectively, with 12 bases between them. CDR3 DNA sequence: TGTGCCAGCAGTCAAGGCAGGGCTAATGAGCAGTTCTTC. As protein: CASSQGRANEQFF.

V gene TRBV3-1 combines with J gene TRBJ2-5, with D perhaps TRBD1 (5 bases). The CDR3 totals 15 residues. Trimming removed 0 bases from V and 5 bases from J, with 13 bases in between. The germline CDR1 and CDR2 sequences are LGHDT and YNNKEL (reference sequence). In DNA, the CDR3 is TGTGCCAGCAGCCAAGACTCAGGGCCAATGGAGACCCAGTACTTC. This codes for CASSQDSGPMETQYF.

This clonotype was observed a handful of times. The J gene is TRBJ1-4, the V gene TRBV11-2; D is uncertain. The CDR3 consists of 14 residues. Germline V gene sequence: CDR1 SGHAT, CDR2 FQNNGV. Trimming cost V 2 bases and J 5 bases, with 9 bases left between them. The CDR3 coding sequence is TGTGCCAGCAGCTTAAACGGAGTCAATGAAAAACTGTTTTTT. Translation: CASSLNGVNEKLFF.

The chain carries TRBV3-1 and TRBJ2-6, with D hard to call. CDR3 size: 14 residues. V shed 5 bases and J shed 0 bases, with 5 bases lying between them. Germline lookup yields CDR1 LGHDT and CDR2 YNNKEL (reference sequence). The CDR3 DNA follows: TGTGCCAGCAGCGTCCGCTCTGGGGCCAACGTCCTGACTTTC. As protein: CASSVRSGANVLTF.

This clonotype was detected only a few times. The chain carries TRBV27 and TRBJ2-5, with a tentative D call TRBD2 (7 bases). V was trimmed by 7 bases and J by 2 bases, leaving 20 bases between them. This CDR3 spans 16 amino acids. CDR1 MNHEY and CDR2 SMNVEV come from the germline V gene (reference sequence). This chain's CDR3 is CASNSRGALVQETQYF. CDR3 coding DNA: TGTGCCAGCAACTCCCGGGGGGCACTGGTTCAAGAGACCCAGTACTTC.

This rearrangement joins TRBV18 to TRBJ1-3; D remains ambiguous. The germline V gene has CDR1 KGHSH and CDR2 LQKENI. The CDR3 consists of 14 residues. The V end lost 5 bases, the J end lost 1 base, and 9 bases lay between the germline ends. This chain's CDR3 is CASSNQISGNTIYF. The CDR3 DNA reads as TGTGCCAGCTCAAACCAGATTTCTGGAAACACCATATATTTT.

This clonotype was detected a few times. V gene TRBV29-1 combines with J gene TRBJ2-2, with 8 bases aligning to TRBD1. The CDR3 has 15 amino acids. Trimming took 0 bases from V and 4 from J; bases not matched to a gene: 4. Germline CDR1 reads SQVTM; CDR2 reads ANQGSEA. In DNA, the CDR3 is TGCAGCGTTGAAGATGGGACAGGATCCACCGGGGAGCTGTTTTTT. Its translation is CSVEDGTGSTGELFF.

The genes are TRBV29-1 and TRBJ1-1; 7 positions agree with TRBD1. V lost 2 bases and J lost 0; bases outside the gene matches: 3. CDR1 is SQVTM, CDR2 ANQGSEA, per germline. The CDR3 loop spans 14 amino acids. The CDR3 region is CSVENQGVNTEAFF. CDR3 DNA: TGCAGCGTTGAAAATCAGGGGGTGAACACTGAAGCTTTCTTT.

This clonotype was found many times. This sequence joins TRBV2 and TRBJ2-7; D is unresolved. Germline V CDR1 and CDR2: SNHLY, FYNNEI. This CDR3 contains 16 residues. V was clipped by 1 base and J by 0 bases, with 13 bases between them. The CDR3 nucleotides are TGTGCCAGCAGTGAAGGCGGCAGGTTCTACTCCTACGAGCAGTACGTC. This sequence encodes CASSEGGRFYSYEQYV.

This clonotype was counted many times. The V gene is TRBV30, the J gene TRBJ2-7; D unclear. The germline CDR1 and CDR2 sequences are GTSNPN and SVGIG (reference sequence). This CDR3 is 14 amino acids long. Trimming took off 0 bases at V and 3 bases at J, with 12 bases between the two ends. This CDR3 reads CAWSVPLIIYEQYF. The CDR3 DNA reads TGTGCCTGGAGTGTACCTCTCATTATCTACGAGCAGTACTTC.

This clonotype occurred a few times. The V gene is TRBV6-1, the J gene TRBJ2-5; D may be TRBD1 or TRBD2 (5 bases each). Trimming stripped 5 bases from V and 1 base from J, with 20 bases between. This CDR3 has 17 residues. From germline, CDR1 is MNHNS and CDR2 SASEGT. CDR3 in DNA: TGTGCCAGCAGTACACTGGGGACCCAATCCCCCCAAGAGACCCAGTACTTC. Translating gives CASSTLGTQSPQETQYF.

The chain employs TRBV20-1 and TRBJ2-1, with TRBD2 identical over 9 bases. Germline-derived CDR1 and CDR2 are DFQATT and SNEGSKA (reference sequence). The V gene end was trimmed by 3 bases and the J gene end by 4 bases; junction bases not matched to a gene: 10. The CDR3 covers 16 residues. The CDR3 region is CSARGVSSGVYNEQFF. CDR3 coding DNA: TGCAGTGCTAGGGGGGTCTCTAGCGGGGTATACAATGAGCAGTTCTTC.

This clonotype was seen a few times. V usage is TRBV12-5 and J usage is TRBJ2-5; D might be TRBD2 (5 bases). Trimming stripped 5 bases from V and 5 bases from J, with 12 bases between. Germline V gene lookup returns CDR1 LGHNT and CDR2 FRNRAP. This CDR3 region has 13 residues. The CDR3 DNA follows: TGTGCTAGTGGTAATAACGCGGGCGAGACCCAGTACTTC. Translating gives CASGNNAGETQYF.